This T cell receptor beta chain appears in the sequencing data of a study of T cells after yellow fever vaccination. As for the study in general: Those fractions that held only low numbers of cells were prepared using the SMART-Seq v4 Ultra Low Input RNA kit. Study conclusions and caveats: The booster saw the reappearance of most primary-vaccination clones (around 96% CD4, about 88% CD8). Across the CD4 and CD8 compartments, a small share of clonotypes was present in both.

This clonotype was counted only a few times. Its target is unknown. In making TCR cDNA, 5'RACE template switching added a universal primer site and UMIs to it. Each CDR3 protein gets one entry after TCRdb re-called the 5' RACE reads with MiXCR. The sample includes about 300,000 distinct CDR3 sequences, 3% to 4.5% seen only once; the top ten take approximately 24%. Trimming left V 4 bases short and J 6 bases short, with 12 bases between. The germline CDR1 and CDR2 sequences are MGHDK and SYGVNS. The CDR3 contains 13 residues. V gene TRBV25-1 combines with J gene TRBJ1-1; unclear D gene. The sample consisted of PBMCs, taken 5 days after the yellow fever booster vaccination. The sequence came from a man aged 18 to 30 who received the YFV17D yellow fever vaccine. CDR3 loop: CASSVGGFSEAFF. For the CDR3, the DNA is TGTGCCAGCAGTGTAGGAGGGTTCTCTGAAGCTTTCTTT.